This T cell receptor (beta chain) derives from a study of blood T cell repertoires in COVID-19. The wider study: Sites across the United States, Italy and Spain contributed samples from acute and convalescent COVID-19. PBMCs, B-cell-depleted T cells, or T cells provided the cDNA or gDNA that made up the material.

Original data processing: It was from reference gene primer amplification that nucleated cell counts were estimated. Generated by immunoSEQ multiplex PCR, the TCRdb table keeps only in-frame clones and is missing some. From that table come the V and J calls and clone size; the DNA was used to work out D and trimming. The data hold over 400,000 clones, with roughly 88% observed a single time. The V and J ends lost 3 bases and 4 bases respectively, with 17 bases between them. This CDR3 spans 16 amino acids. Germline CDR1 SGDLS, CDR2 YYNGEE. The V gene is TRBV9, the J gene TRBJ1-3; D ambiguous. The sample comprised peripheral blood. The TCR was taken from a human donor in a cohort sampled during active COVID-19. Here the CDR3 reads CASSAEPGGPGNTIYF. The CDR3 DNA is TGTGCCAGCAGCGCCGAGCCGGGAGGTCCGGGAAACACCATATATTTT.